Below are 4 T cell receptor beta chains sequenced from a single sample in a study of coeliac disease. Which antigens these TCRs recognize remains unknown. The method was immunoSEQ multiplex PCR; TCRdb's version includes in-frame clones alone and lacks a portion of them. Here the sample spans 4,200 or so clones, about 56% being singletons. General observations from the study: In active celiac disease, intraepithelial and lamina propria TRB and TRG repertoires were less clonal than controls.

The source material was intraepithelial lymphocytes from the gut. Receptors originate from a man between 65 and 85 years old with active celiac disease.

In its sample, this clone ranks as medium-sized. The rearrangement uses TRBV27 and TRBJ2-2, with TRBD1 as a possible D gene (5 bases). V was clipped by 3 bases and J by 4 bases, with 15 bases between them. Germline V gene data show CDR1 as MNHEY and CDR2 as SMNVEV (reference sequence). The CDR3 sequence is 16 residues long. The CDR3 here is CASSFTGAMGTGELFF. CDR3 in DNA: TGTGCCAGCAGTTTTACAGGCGCCATGGGCACCGGGGAGCTGTTTTTT.

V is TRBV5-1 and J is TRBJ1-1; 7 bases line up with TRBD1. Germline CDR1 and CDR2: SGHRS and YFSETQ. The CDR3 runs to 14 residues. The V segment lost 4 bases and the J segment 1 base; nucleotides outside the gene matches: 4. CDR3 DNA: TGCGCCAGCAGCCCTGGGGACAGGAACACTGAAGCTTTCTTT. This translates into CASSPGDRNTEAFF.

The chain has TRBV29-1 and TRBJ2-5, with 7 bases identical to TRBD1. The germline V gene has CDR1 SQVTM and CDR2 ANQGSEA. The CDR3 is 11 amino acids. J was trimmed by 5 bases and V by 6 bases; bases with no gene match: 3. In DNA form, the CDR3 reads TGCAGCGTCTACAGGGGTGAGACCCAGTACTTC. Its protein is CSVYRGETQYF. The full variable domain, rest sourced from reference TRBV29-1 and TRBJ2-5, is SAVISQKPSRDICQRGTSLTIQCQVDSQVTMMFWYRQQPGQSLTLIATANQGSEATYESGFVIDKFPISRPNLTFSTLTVSNMSPEDSSIYLCSVYRGETQYFGPGTRLLVL.

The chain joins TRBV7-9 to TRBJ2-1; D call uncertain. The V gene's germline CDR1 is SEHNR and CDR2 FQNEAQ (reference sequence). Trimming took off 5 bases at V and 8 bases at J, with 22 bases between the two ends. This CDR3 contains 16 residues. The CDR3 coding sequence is TGTGCCAGCAGCCCCCGCTATTTAGTAGCCATCGATGAGCAGTTCTTC. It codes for CASSPRYLVAIDEQFF.